Below, 21 T cell receptor beta chains from the same sample are listed, as sequenced in a study of blood T cell repertoires in COVID-19. Sequencing was performed with immunoSEQ multiplex PCR; in TCRdb, only in-frame clones are kept and a portion is missing. Of more than 15,000 clones listed, roughly 81% are singletons. The sample taken for sequencing was peripheral blood. The source is a man aged 60 to 75 with acute or convalescent COVID-19.

The chain couples TRBV24-1 to TRBJ1-2; weak D call: TRBD1 (6 bases). Germline CDR1 KGHDR, CDR2 SFDVKD. The CDR3 sequence is 15 residues long. Trimming removed 5 bases from V and 3 bases from J, with 15 bases in between. The CDR3 nucleotides read TGTGCCACCAGTGGGGACACCAAGGGAGACTATGGCTACACCTTC. This codes for CATSGDTKGDYGYTF.

The CDR3 here is CASSSGGPGETQYF. The CDR3 nucleotides are TGTGCCAGCAGCAGCGGGGGGCCGGGGGAGACCCAGTACTTC. This sequence joins TRBV28 and TRBJ2-5; 9 positions agree with TRBD2. The CDR3 consists of 14 residues. Looked up from germline, CDR1 is MDHEN and CDR2 is SYDVKM. Trimming at V came to 6 bases and at J to 5 bases, leaving 7 bases not matched to a gene.

V gene TRBV5-1 combines with J gene TRBJ2-7, with TRBD1 identical over 8 bases. The CDR3 loop spans 14 amino acids. J gave up 5 bases and V 5 bases, and 9 bases lay outside the gene matches. Germline CDR1 SGHRS, CDR2 YFSETQ. CDR3 protein: CASSLSTGVDEQYF. The CDR3, as DNA: TGCGCCAGCAGTTTATCGACAGGGGTGGACGAGCAGTACTTC.

The chain joins TRBV12-5 to TRBJ1-1; D is unresolved. This CDR3 has 14 amino acids. The germline gives CDR1 LGHNT, CDR2 FRNRAP. V was shortened by 4 bases and J by 4 bases, with 13 bases between the two germline ends. CDR3 bases: TGTGCTAGTGGTTCCTCCCTTCCCGGCACTGAAGCTTTCTTT. Translating it yields CASGSSLPGTEAFF.

The gene calls are TRBV10-3 and TRBJ1-4; 10 bases map to TRBD1. V dropped 2 bases and J dropped 14; count of bases not matched to a gene: 5. The CDR3 spans 13 residues. The germline CDR1 and CDR2 sequences are ENHRY and SYGVKD. The DNA for the CDR3 is TGTGCCATCAGTGAGGAGAGGGGACAGGGGCTGTTTTTT. As protein: CAISEERGQGLFF.

The chain joins TRBV24-1 to TRBJ2-5, with 7 bases aligning to TRBD1. Germline V gene lookup returns CDR1 KGHDR and CDR2 SFDVKD. Germline trimming cut 5 bases from V and 5 bases from J; bases unmatched to any gene: 7. The CDR3 extends over 14 amino acids. The chain's CDR3 is CATSGRGGEETQYF. The CDR3 DNA follows: TGTGCCACCAGTGGTAGAGGGGGCGAGGAGACCCAGTACTTC.

This chain connects TRBV28 to TRBJ2-7, with a tentative D call TRBD2 (6 bases). Trimming removed 1 base at V and 0 bases at J, with 19 bases between. Germline V gives CDR1 MDHEN, CDR2 SYDVKM. The CDR3 contains 18 residues. The chain's CDR3 is CASSLFGGSNPSSYEQYF. The CDR3 nucleotides read TGTGCCAGCAGTTTATTCGGGGGAAGCAACCCTAGCTCCTACGAGCAGTACTTC.

This chain links TRBV28 with TRBJ2-3; TRBD1 matches at 7 bases. Germline values: CDR1 MDHEN, CDR2 SYDVKM. The ends lost 5 bases at V and 1 base at J; junction bases unmatched: 3. The CDR3 is 14 amino acids. This CDR3 is CASSPGQGTDTQYF. The CDR3 coding sequence is TGTGCCAGCAGTCCTGGACAGGGCACAGATACGCAGTATTTT.

V usage is TRBV7-2 and J usage is TRBJ1-6; TRBD1 agrees at 9 bases. Trimming at V came to 6 bases and at J to 8 bases, leaving 5 bases not matched to a gene. Germline loops: CDR1 SGHTA, CDR2 FQGNSA. The CDR3 runs 14 residues. CDR3 DNA sequence: TGTGCCAGCAGACCGGGACAGGGTTATTCACCCCTCCACTTT. Translation gives CASRPGQGYSPLHF.

The chain combines TRBV6-5 with TRBJ1-2; 8 positions match TRBD1. The trim removed 7 bases at V and 4 bases at J, leaving 11 bases unmatched. Germline V CDR1 and CDR2: MNHEY, SVGAGI. The CDR3 consists of 15 residues. This CDR3 reads CASTPSPDRAYGYTF. The CDR3 nucleotides are TGTGCCAGCACCCCTTCCCCGGACAGGGCCTATGGCTACACCTTC.

The chain has TRBV5-4 and TRBJ2-3, with 8 bases fitting TRBD2. Germline trimming cut 4 bases from V and 4 bases from J; bases unmatched to any gene: 5. Germline-derived CDR1 and CDR2 are SGHNT and YYREEE (reference sequence). The CDR3 contains 14 residues. The CDR3 sequence is CASSLSGAADTQYF. The CDR3 region has the DNA TGTGCCAGCAGCCTTAGCGGGGCTGCAGATACGCAGTATTTT.

The V call is TRBV5-8, the J call TRBJ1-5; perhaps TRBD1 as D (5 bases). There are 14 residues in the CDR3. Germline CDR1 is SGHTS and CDR2 is YDEGEE. With 6 bases removed from V and 4 bases from J, the gap between germline ends came to 14 bases. The CDR3 loop is CASTLGGFNQPQHF. The DNA of the CDR3 is TGTGCCAGCACCCTGGGGGGATTTAATCAGCCCCAGCATTTT.

This clone appeared a single time. The chain combines TRBV13 with TRBJ2-7, with 11 bases lining up with TRBD1. The CDR3 has 14 amino acids. Germline CDR1 is PRHDT and CDR2 is FYEKMQ (reference sequence). The junction had 6 bases not matched to a gene; V was cut back by 4 bases and J by 7 bases. The CDR3 here is CASSSDRGRGEQYF. The CDR3 DNA reads TGTGCCAGCAGCTCGGACAGGGGGCGCGGGGAGCAGTACTTC.

This chain joins TRBV27 and TRBJ2-5; D uncertain. The CDR3 covers 10 residues. The germline V gene has CDR1 MNHEY and CDR2 SMNVEV (reference sequence). V was trimmed by 7 bases and J by 5 bases, leaving 5 bases between them. In DNA, the CDR3 is TGTGCCAGCACCTTGGAGACCCAGTACTTC. Protein product: CASTLETQYF.

This sequence joins TRBV9 and TRBJ1-2; possible D gene TRBD1, 5 bases. The CDR3 runs 14 residues. V lost 4 bases, J lost 3 bases, and 13 bases lay in between. Per the germline V gene, CDR1 is SGDLS and CDR2 is YYNGEE. The CDR3 DNA follows: TGTGCCAGCAGCCAGGGCGGGAGCCACTATGGCTACACCTTC. It is translated as CASSQGGSHYGYTF.

The rearrangement links TRBV9 to TRBJ1-2; D unclear. The CDR3 sequence is 12 residues long. V shed 0 bases and J shed 5 bases, with 5 bases lying between them. CDR1 is SGDLS and CDR2 is YYNGEE in the germline V gene. Here the CDR3 reads CASSVAEYGYTF. As DNA, the CDR3 is TGTGCCAGCAGCGTAGCGGAGTATGGCTACACCTTC.

The genes are TRBV19 and TRBJ2-2, with D maybe TRBD2 (6 bases). V was clipped by 10 bases and J by 4 bases, with 16 bases between them. The CDR3 runs to 14 residues. Germline V CDR1 and CDR2: LNHDA, SQIVND (reference sequence). The DNA for the CDR3 is TGTGCCACATTGTCTTACGGGGGCACCGGGGAGCTGTTTTTT. It codes for CATLSYGGTGELFF.

This clone has more than one count but fewer than ten. The chain has TRBV6-5 and TRBJ2-1, with 11 positions matching TRBD2. The CDR3 extends over 14 amino acids. Looked up from germline, CDR1 is MNHEY and CDR2 is SVGAGI. V gave up 8 bases and J gave up 7 bases; unmatched junction bases: 7. CDR3 residues: CASVSGGAGNEQFF. For the CDR3, the DNA is TGTGCCAGCGTTAGCGGGGGGGCGGGGAATGAGCAGTTCTTC.

By share of the sample, this clone is medium-sized. The rearrangement links TRBV24-1 to TRBJ2-1, with 8 bases matching TRBD1. The CDR3 is 15 residues long. V shed 3 bases and J 6 bases; nucleotides not matched to a gene: 6. Looked up from germline, CDR1 is KGHDR and CDR2 is SFDVKD. CDR3 DNA sequence: TGTGCCACCAGTGATGCCGGACAGGGCGGCAATGAGCAGTTCTTC. Translating gives CATSDAGQGGNEQFF.

The J gene is TRBJ2-3, the V gene TRBV24-1; TRBD1 matches 11 bases. The CDR3 consists of 16 residues. V dropped 2 bases and J dropped 8; count of bases not matched to a gene: 8. Germline loops: CDR1 KGHDR, CDR2 SFDVKD. CDR3 loop: CATSDSGTGGGGTQYF. CDR3 nucleotides: TGTGCCACCAGTGATTCCGGGACAGGGGGGGGCGGTACGCAGTATTTT.

CDR3 residues: CASSLAGGTGGEQFF. In DNA, the CDR3 is TGCGCCAGCAGCTTGGCAGGGGGGACAGGGGGTGAGCAGTTCTTC. The chain combines TRBV5-1 with TRBJ2-1, with 11 bases that match TRBD1. The CDR3 is 15 residues long. V lost 0 bases and J lost 9; bases outside the gene matches: 5. Germline assignment: CDR1 SGHRS and CDR2 YFSETQ.